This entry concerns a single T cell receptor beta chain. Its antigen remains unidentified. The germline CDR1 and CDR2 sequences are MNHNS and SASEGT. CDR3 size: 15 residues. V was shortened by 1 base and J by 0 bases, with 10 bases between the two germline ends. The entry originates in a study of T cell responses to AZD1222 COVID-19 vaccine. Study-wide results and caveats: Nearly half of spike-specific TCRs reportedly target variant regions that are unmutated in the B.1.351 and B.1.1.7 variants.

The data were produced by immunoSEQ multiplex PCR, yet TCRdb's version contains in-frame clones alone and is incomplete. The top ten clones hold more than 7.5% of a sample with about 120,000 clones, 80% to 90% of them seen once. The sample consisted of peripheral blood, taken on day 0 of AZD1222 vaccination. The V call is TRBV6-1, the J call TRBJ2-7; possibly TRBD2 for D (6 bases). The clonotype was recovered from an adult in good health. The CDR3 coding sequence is TGTGCCAGCAGTGAAGAGGCTAGCGACTCCTACGAGCAGTACTTC. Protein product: CASSEEASDSYEQYF.